Below, 9 T cell receptor beta chains from the same sample are listed, as sequenced in a study of identical twins. TCRdb recomputed calls from the 5' RACE reads with MiXCR, one row per CDR3 protein. The table has a few hundred thousand distinct CDR3 sequences, over 9% seen once. The same sample was also used in a study of yellow fever vaccine responses in identical twins.

Source material: CD8+ T cells sorted from blood. The receptors stem from a young woman in good health.

The chain employs TRBV6-1 and TRBJ2-7; D is unclear. V was trimmed by 1 base and J by 7 bases, leaving 8 bases between them. The CDR3 has 12 amino acids. Germline V gives CDR1 MNHNS, CDR2 SASEGT. CDR3 in amino acids: CASSEDVREQYF. The DNA for the CDR3 is TGTGCCAGCAGTGAAGATGTTAGGGAGCAGTACTTC.

This clonotype has a handful of counts. The V and J genes are TRBV2 and TRBJ2-7; D ambiguous. CDR3 length equals 15 residues. Per the germline V gene, CDR1 is SNHLY and CDR2 is FYNNEI. V was cut by 4 bases and J by 3 bases, with 16 bases left in between. CDR3 in DNA: TGTGCCAGCAGTGGGGATCTATCGGATCGCTACGAGCAGTACTTC. It encodes CASSGDLSDRYEQYF.

The gene calls are TRBV12-5 and TRBJ2-6; D unresolved. The V and J ends lost 7 bases and 0 bases respectively, with 13 bases between them. There are 16 residues in the CDR3. The V gene's germline CDR1 is LGHNT and CDR2 FRNRAP. CDR3 nucleotides: TGTGCTAGTGCCCTATCACAGAACTCTGGGGCCAACGTCCTGACTTTC. The encoded protein is CASALSQNSGANVLTF.

The gene calls are TRBV12-5 and TRBJ2-1, with 8 bases aligning to TRBD1. The CDR3 covers 15 residues. V lost 5 bases, J lost 3 bases, and 6 bases stayed unmatched. Germline V gives CDR1 LGHNT, CDR2 FRNRAP. The CDR3 sequence: CASGPGQVFYNEQFF. CDR3 sequence (DNA): TGTGCTAGTGGTCCGGGACAGGTCTTCTACAATGAGCAGTTCTTC. The whole variable domain, filled in from reference TRBV12-5 and TRBJ2-1, reads DARVTQTPRHKVTEMGQEVTMRCQPILGHNTVFWYRQTMMQGLELLAYFRNRAPLDDSGMPKDRFSAEMPDATLATLKIQPSEPRDSAVYFCASGPGQVFYNEQFFGPGTRLTVL.

V gene TRBV6-1 combines with J gene TRBJ1-1; D perhaps matches TRBD1 (5 bases). The ends were cut back, 5 bases at V and 1 base at J, with 11 bases in the middle. Germline V gene sequence: CDR1 MNHNS, CDR2 SASEGT. The CDR3 totals 14 residues. DNA for the CDR3: TGTGCCAGCAGTACCCCAGGGCAGAACACTGAAGCTTTCTTT. Its translation is CASSTPGQNTEAFF.

This clonotype was picked up many times. The chain is built from TRBV13 and TRBJ2-7; D may be TRBD2 (6 bases). The ends were cut back, 5 bases at V and 2 bases at J, with 10 bases in the middle. The CDR3 spans 13 residues. CDR1 PRHDT and CDR2 FYEKMQ come from the germline V gene (reference sequence). This CDR3 reads CASSKGLAYEQYF. The DNA of the CDR3 is TGTGCCAGCAGCAAGGGACTTGCCTACGAGCAGTACTTC.

This clonotype was detected only a few times. The chain couples TRBV9 to TRBJ1-2; D remains unclear. CDR3 size: 13 residues. The V gene's germline CDR1 is SGDLS and CDR2 YYNGEE. V lost 4 bases and J lost 2, with 9 bases in between. The DNA of the CDR3 is TGTGCCAGCAGCCCGGTGGGGAACTATGGCTACACCTTC. It codes for CASSPVGNYGYTF.

This clonotype was counted only a few times. The chain carries TRBV6-1 and TRBJ2-7; D possibly matches TRBD1 or TRBD2 (5 bases each). The CDR3 has 13 amino acids. V dropped 5 bases and J dropped 5 bases, with 13 bases sitting between them. Germline V gene lookup returns CDR1 MNHNS and CDR2 SASEGT. The CDR3 is CASSPGQVHEQYV. The DNA of the CDR3 is TGTGCCAGCAGTCCGGGGCAGGTCCACGAGCAGTACGTC.

This clonotype was counted ten times or more. The chain couples TRBV29-1 to TRBJ2-5; 10 bases align to TRBD2. V lost 4 bases to trimming and J lost 3 bases; unmatched junction nucleotides: 11. This CDR3 region has 16 residues. The V gene's germline CDR1 is SQVTM and CDR2 ANQGSEA. The CDR3 DNA reads TGCAGCGTTGGACCTCCCTGGAGCGGGGGGGAAGAGACCCAGTACTTC. The encoded protein is CSVGPPWSGGEETQYF.